Below are 31 T cell receptor beta chains sequenced from a single sample in a study of shared clonotypes between healthy human individuals. Cells designated naive CD8 were CD45RO-negative and were positively selected for CCR7, with terminally differentiated effector memory CD45RA+ cells excluded. Sequencing used immunoSEQ multiplex PCR; TCRdb keeps in-frame clones, though not all of them. The sample has hundreds of thousands of clones; 95% to 96% are singletons. Specimen: naive CD8+ T cells sorted from blood. These receptors all stem from a young woman in good health.

The V gene is TRBV11-2, the J gene TRBJ1-1; the D is unclear. The CDR3 is 13 residues long. The germline V and J ends were trimmed by 5 bases and 8 bases, with 15 bases remaining between them. The germline V gene has CDR1 SGHAT and CDR2 FQNNGV. CDR3 sequence (DNA): TGTGCCAGCAGCCCTTCCTTTGGGGTCGAAGCTTTCTTT. As protein: CASSPSFGVEAFF.

Notes on this clone: At one of its ends the junction is not consistent with the germline gene, which may arise from a read error. The V gene is TRBV11-2, the J gene TRBJ2-5, with 16 bases that match TRBD2. Germline V gene lookup returns CDR1 SGHAT and CDR2 FQNNGV. The CDR3 sequence is 14 residues long. This CDR3 reads CASSAGTSGREVHF. In nucleotides, the CDR3 is TGTGCCAGCAGCGCTGGGACTAGCGGGAGGGAAGTACACTTC.

The chain links TRBV27 to TRBJ2-7, with D possibly being TRBD2 (6 bases). The length of the CDR3 is 13 residues. Germline V gene lookup returns CDR1 MNHEY and CDR2 SMNVEV (reference sequence). Trimming took off 5 bases at V and 2 bases at J, with 10 bases between the two ends. CDR3 amino acids: CASSNGSPYEQYF. DNA for the CDR3: TGTGCCAGCAGTAACGGGAGCCCCTACGAGCAGTACTTC.

This clone was seen just once. The J gene is TRBJ2-3, the V gene TRBV27; 12 bases fit TRBD2. Germline CDR1 is MNHEY and CDR2 is SMNVEV (reference sequence). The CDR3 runs 20 residues. V lost 4 bases, J lost 5 bases, and 19 bases stayed unmatched. The CDR3 loop reads CASSSLYYRLAGVVRDTQYF. For the CDR3, the DNA is TGTGCCAGCAGTTCCCTATATTATCGACTAGCGGGAGTGGTTAGAGATACGCAGTATTTT.

J is TRBJ2-3 and V is TRBV6-1; 8 bases match TRBD2. CDR1 and CDR2 (germline): MNHNS, SASEGT. The CDR3 contains 18 residues. V lost 3 bases, J lost 1 base, and 12 bases stayed unmatched. CDR3 loop: CASSEGIAGWSGTDTQYF. Here the CDR3 DNA reads TGTGCCAGCAGTGAGGGAATAGCGGGATGGTCTGGCACAGATACGCAGTATTTT.

On this clone itself: The sample carries other DNA sequences with the same CDR3. The CDR3 region has the DNA TGTGCCAGCAGCCTCGGTGTGAACACCGGGGAGCTGTTTTTT. Translating it yields CASSLGVNTGELFF. The chain employs TRBV27 and TRBJ2-2; no clear D. V lost 6 bases and J 1 base, leaving 9 bases between the germline ends. The CDR3 runs to 14 residues. Germline V gene lookup returns CDR1 MNHEY and CDR2 SMNVEV (reference sequence).

The genes are TRBV19 and TRBJ2-1; 11 nucleotides line up with TRBD2. V dropped 4 bases and J dropped 2; count of bases not matched to a gene: 4. Per germline, CDR1 LNHDA and CDR2 SQIVND (reference sequence). The CDR3 runs 16 residues. CDR3 region: CASSSRSGRAYNEQFF. The CDR3 bases are TGTGCCAGTAGTAGCCGTAGCGGGAGGGCCTACAATGAGCAGTTCTTC.

The V gene is TRBV27, the J gene TRBJ2-7; 7 bases agree with TRBD1. Germline CDR1 and CDR2: MNHEY and SMNVEV (reference sequence). This CDR3 is 12 amino acids long. The ends lost 6 bases at V and 6 bases at J; junction bases unmatched: 5. The CDR3 DNA is TGTGCCAGCAGAATCCCAGGGGGCGAGCAGTACTTC. As protein: CASRIPGGEQYF.

The chain recombines TRBV9 with TRBJ2-1; D not resolved. This CDR3 has 13 amino acids. Germline V lookup: CDR1 SGDLS, CDR2 YYNGEE. Deletions cut 0 bases from V and 7 bases from J, with 8 bases between. DNA for the CDR3: TGTGCCAGCAGCGTAGGAGGTGGAAATGAGCAGTTCTTC. Residues: CASSVGGGNEQFF.

J is TRBJ1-3 and V is TRBV7-9; D remains ambiguous. With 4 bases removed from V and 0 bases from J, the gap between germline ends came to 16 bases. The CDR3 runs to 17 residues. The germline V gene has CDR1 SEHNR and CDR2 FQNEAQ (reference sequence). CDR3: CASSSRQPLISGNTIYF. Here the CDR3 DNA reads TGTGCCAGCAGCTCCCGGCAGCCACTCATCTCTGGAAACACCATATATTTT. The whole variable domain, remainder taken from reference TRBV7-9 and TRBJ1-3, is DTGVSQNPRHKITKRGQNVTFRCDPISEHNRLYWYRQTLGQGPEFLTYFQNEAQLEKSRLLSDRFSAERPKGSFSTLEIQRTEQGDSAMYLCASSSRQPLISGNTIYFGEGSWLTVV.

The genes are TRBV9 and TRBJ2-7, with D perhaps matching TRBD2 (6 bases). The CDR3 has 15 residues. The V gene's germline CDR1 is SGDLS and CDR2 YYNGEE. V shed 4 bases and J shed 4 bases, with 18 bases lying between them. For the CDR3, the DNA is TGTGCCAGCAGCCAGGGTGGGGTAGCGGAATACGAGCAGTACTTC. This encodes CASSQGGVAEYEQYF.

This clone was recorded only once. The V gene is TRBV27, the J gene TRBJ2-1, with D possibly matching TRBD1 (5 bases). Trimming left V 3 bases short and J 3 bases short, with 9 bases between. Germline assignment: CDR1 MNHEY and CDR2 SMNVEV (reference sequence). This CDR3 is 14 amino acids long. CDR3 coding DNA: TGTGCCAGCAGTTTCAGGGCCCACTACAATGAGCAGTTCTTC. It encodes CASSFRAHYNEQFF.

The gene calls are TRBV4-1 and TRBJ1-5; D gene ambiguous. CDR3 length: 14 residues. Trimming shortened V by 3 bases and J by 2 bases, and 8 bases separated the two germline ends. Germline loops: CDR1 MGHRA, CDR2 YSYEKL. The CDR3 DNA sequence: TGCGCCAGCAGCCACCGACAACGCAATCAGCCCCAGCATTTT. Amino acids: CASSHRQRNQPQHF.

The CDR3 protein is CASSLIFKGYNEQFF. As DNA, the CDR3 is TGTGCCAGCAGCTTAATTTTTAAGGGTTACAATGAGCAGTTCTTC. This chain joins TRBV7-9 and TRBJ2-1; D gene ambiguous. The germline V and J ends were trimmed by 2 bases and 4 bases, with 12 bases remaining between them. Germline CDR1 reads SEHNR; CDR2 reads FQNEAQ (reference sequence). CDR3 length: 15 residues.

This CDR3 reads CASSGGLAGVMSSYEQYF. CDR3 DNA sequence: TGCGCCAGCAGCGGCGGACTAGCGGGAGTCATGAGCTCCTACGAGCAGTACTTC. The V gene is TRBV5-1, the J gene TRBJ2-7; 13 positions match TRBD2. The CDR3 extends over 18 amino acids. CDR1 is SGHRS and CDR2 is YFSETQ in the germline V gene. The trim removed 4 bases at V and 0 bases at J, leaving 10 bases unmatched.

The genes are TRBV6-5 and TRBJ2-1; unclear D gene. The CDR3 is 13 amino acids. Trimming took 5 bases from V and 7 from J, leaving 12 bases between them. Germline V gene sequence: CDR1 MNHEY, CDR2 SVGAGI. The CDR3 reads CASSLYPRNEQFF. DNA for the CDR3: TGTGCCAGCAGTCTATATCCCCGAAATGAGCAGTTCTTC.

J is TRBJ2-7 and V is TRBV28, with D maybe TRBD2 (5 bases). The CDR3 loop spans 14 amino acids. Germline V gene data show CDR1 as MDHEN and CDR2 as SYDVKM. Trimming shortened V by 7 bases and J by 1 base, and 14 bases separated the two germline ends. The CDR3 DNA sequence: TGTGCCAGCACTTACGCTTGGAGGTCCTACGAGCAGTACTTC. Protein product: CASTYAWRSYEQYF.

The chain has TRBV27 and TRBJ2-5, with D possibly being TRBD1 or TRBD2 (5 bases each). Germline CDR1 is MNHEY and CDR2 is SMNVEV (reference sequence). Trimming cost V 2 bases and J 5 bases, with 18 bases left between them. This CDR3 contains 16 residues. The CDR3 is CASSLRWGLSLETQYF. The CDR3 coding sequence is TGTGCCAGCAGTTTACGTTGGGGGTTAAGTTTGGAGACCCAGTACTTC.

The V and J genes are TRBV28 and TRBJ2-7; D call uncertain. Germline V lookup: CDR1 MDHEN, CDR2 SYDVKM. V lost 1 base to trimming and J lost 2 bases, with 9 bases between them. This CDR3 has 14 amino acids. Written as DNA, the CDR3 is TGTGCCAGCAGTTTATTACTACTGACCTACGAGCAGTACTTC. As protein: CASSLLLLTYEQYF.

The gene calls are TRBV15 and TRBJ1-5, with 7 bases identical to TRBD1. The V segment lost 4 bases and the J segment 3 bases; nucleotides outside the gene matches: 3. In germline, CDR1 is LNHNV, CDR2 YYDKDF (reference sequence). The CDR3 sequence is 14 residues long. The CDR3, as DNA: TGTGCCACCAGCACGGGGACAGTCAATCAGCCCCAGCATTTT. This sequence encodes CATSTGTVNQPQHF.

The chain joins TRBV5-4 to TRBJ1-5; D not certain. V was shortened by 0 bases and J by 7 bases, with 11 bases between the two germline ends. CDR1 and CDR2 from the germline V gene are SGHNT and YYREEE (reference sequence). The CDR3 covers 14 residues. Written as DNA, the CDR3 is TGTGCCAGCAGCTTGGACGGCGGGAGACAGCCCCAGCATTTT. It codes for CASSLDGGRQPQHF.

With respect to this clone: This sample includes further DNA sequences coding for the same CDR3. V usage is TRBV27 and J usage is TRBJ2-5; TRBD2 agrees at 10 bases. The trim removed 5 bases at V and 2 bases at J, leaving 5 bases unmatched. This CDR3 is built from 15 residues. CDR1 and CDR2 (germline): MNHEY, SMNVEV (reference sequence). The chain's CDR3 is CASSLGTSVQETQYF. CDR3 in DNA: TGTGCCAGCAGTCTCGGGACTAGCGTTCAAGAGACCCAGTACTTC.

This clone was seen a handful of times. The sample contains more than one DNA sequence encoding this CDR3. The rearrangement uses TRBV10-3 and TRBJ1-1, with D hard to call. CDR3 length equals 12 residues. Germline V CDR1 and CDR2: ENHRY, SYGVKD. V dropped 0 bases and J dropped 6 bases, with 5 bases sitting between them. CDR3 DNA: TGTGCCATCAGTGAGTCGGAGGCTGAAGCTTTCTTT. Protein sequence: CAISESEAEAFF.

The gene calls are TRBV5-8 and TRBJ2-1, with 9 bases lining up with TRBD1. The CDR3 runs 14 residues. Trimming at V came to 2 bases and at J to 6 bases, leaving 3 bases not matched to a gene. The germline V gene has CDR1 SGHTS and CDR2 YDEGEE. The DNA of the CDR3 is TGTGCCAGCAGCTTTGACAGGGGGATCAATGAGCAGTTCTTC. Its translation: CASSFDRGINEQFF.

This clone was detected once. The chain uses TRBV7-9 and TRBJ2-7, with D possibly matching TRBD1 (8 bases). Germline V lookup: CDR1 SEHNR, CDR2 FQNEAQ (reference sequence). V was trimmed by 3 bases and J by 4 bases, leaving 13 bases between them. CDR3 length equals 14 residues. CDR3 nucleotides: TGTGCCAGCAGCTTTGACAGGGGAGGGTACGAGCAGTACTTC. Its translation: CASSFDRGGYEQYF.

V gene TRBV27 combines with J gene TRBJ1-3, with unresolved D. The germline gives CDR1 MNHEY, CDR2 SMNVEV (reference sequence). V was shortened by 6 bases and J by 0 bases, with 6 bases between the two germline ends. The CDR3 totals 13 residues. CDR3 region: CASSFRSGNTIYF. The CDR3 nucleotides read TGTGCCAGCAGCTTCCGCTCTGGAAACACCATATATTTT.

The count of this clone is one. The rearrangement links TRBV13 to TRBJ1-2; TRBD1 is a possible D gene (6 bases). Trimming cost V 7 bases and J 7 bases, with 28 bases left between them. The CDR3 runs to 17 residues. Germline CDR1 and CDR2: PRHDT and FYEKMQ (reference sequence). The CDR3 coding sequence is TGTGCCAGCACCCTCGGGGTAGACAGGCTGATTTTCGGTGGCTACACCTTC. It is translated as CASTLGVDRLIFGGYTF. Variable domain in full (rest from reference TRBV13 and TRBJ1-2): AAGVIQSPRHLIKEKRETATLKCYPIPRHDTVYWYQQGPGQDPQFLISFYEKMQSDKGSIPDRFSAQQFSDYHSELNMSSLELGDSALYFCASTLGVDRLIFGGYTFGSGTRLTVV.

A word on this clone: At one end, the junction sequence differs from germline, possibly due to a read error. The chain carries TRBV4-1 and TRBJ2-3; 8 bases map to TRBD2. This CDR3 has 16 residues. Germline CDR1 MGHRA, CDR2 YSYEKL. The CDR3 loop is CASSQVLREGVDTRYF. The CDR3 DNA is TGCGCCAGCAGCCAAGTCCTACGGGAGGGAGTAGATACGCGGTATTTT.

This rearrangement joins TRBV7-8 to TRBJ1-5; possible D gene TRBD1, 6 bases. V was pared by 5 bases and J by 0 bases, with 14 bases between. Germline CDR1 SGHVS, CDR2 FQNEAQ. CDR3 length equals 16 residues. CDR3 protein: CASSPGTPYSNQPQHF. CDR3 nucleotide sequence: TGTGCCAGCAGCCCAGGGACACCGTATAGCAATCAGCCCCAGCATTTT.

For the CDR3, the DNA is TGTGCCAGCTCACGGGACAGGGGGAACGTAAGGGCCAACGTCCTGACTTTC. Amino acid sequence: CASSRDRGNVRANVLTF. The gene calls are TRBV18 and TRBJ2-6; 11 bases map to TRBD1. Germline V CDR1 and CDR2: KGHSH, LQKENI. The CDR3 runs to 17 residues. The junction had 7 bases not matched to a gene; V was cut back by 4 bases and J by 5 bases.

The rearrangement links TRBV6-5 to TRBJ2-7; no clear D gene. This CDR3 comprises 12 residues. The germline gives CDR1 MNHEY, CDR2 SVGAGI. Trimming shortened V by 5 bases and J by 7 bases, and 12 bases separated the two germline ends. The CDR3 bases are TGTGCCAGCAGTCACGACGGCACAGAGCAGTACTTC. As protein: CASSHDGTEQYF.